Included here is one TCR beta chain sequence, with context. TCRdb's table, derived via immunoSEQ multiplex PCR, lists solely in-frame clones and lacks some. The sample lists around 26,000 clones; roughly four fifths were seen once. The V gene lost 7 bases and the J gene lost 6 bases, with 16 bases spanning the gap. Germline V gives CDR1 SGHRS, CDR2 YFSETQ. CDR3 size: 13 residues. This entry comes from a study of control samples from healthy donors and cancer patients. The chain uses TRBV5-1 and TRBJ1-2; D is uncertain. This TCR derives from a man in his 60s with colorectal cancer. Sequenced material: PBMCs. This CDR3 reads CASSPGTDNGYTF. The CDR3 nucleotides read TGCGCCAGCTCACCCGGAACAGATAATGGCTACACCTTC.